This TCR beta chain is from a study of blood T cell repertoires in COVID-19. The CDR3 is made up of 14 amino acids. Germline trimming cut 6 bases from V and 4 bases from J; bases unmatched to any gene: 7. CDR1 MNHNY and CDR2 SVGAGI come from the germline V gene (reference sequence). Only in-frame clones appear in the TCRdb table, and some are missing; sequencing was by immunoSEQ multiplex PCR. This table has under 300,000 clones, 88% appearing once. V and J are TRBV6-6 and TRBJ1-2, with 8 bases aligning to TRBD1. The clonotype comes from a woman aged 30 to 39 who had recovered from COVID-19. The sequencing input was PBMCs or T cells enriched from blood (not recorded which). CDR3 in DNA: TGTGCCAGCAGATTGGACAGGGCGAGCTATGGCTACACCTTC. This codes for CASRLDRASYGYTF.